This entry is about one T cell receptor beta chain. As to time point: after dendritic cell vaccination, including at tumor progression/relapse. The data are from a study of glioma-infiltrating T cells after dendritic cell vaccination. Germline CDR1 MNHNY, CDR2 SVGAGI (reference sequence). The length of the CDR3 is 14 residues. V gave up 11 bases and J gave up 1 base; unmatched junction bases: 6. The immunoSEQ assay amplified TCRB CDR3 from up to 2 ug DNA. Sequencing was performed with immunoSEQ multiplex PCR; in TCRdb, only in-frame clones are kept and a portion is missing. The data contain 100,000 or so clones, 90% of them singletons.

The chain employs TRBV6-6 and TRBJ2-3, with 10 bases identical to TRBD1. This specimen was blood, taken after dendritic cell vaccination. The receptor's source is a human donor with glioblastoma. The CDR3 nucleotides are TGTGCCGCGACCGGGACAGGGGGCACAGATACGCAGTATTTT. Its translation is CAATGTGGTDTQYF.